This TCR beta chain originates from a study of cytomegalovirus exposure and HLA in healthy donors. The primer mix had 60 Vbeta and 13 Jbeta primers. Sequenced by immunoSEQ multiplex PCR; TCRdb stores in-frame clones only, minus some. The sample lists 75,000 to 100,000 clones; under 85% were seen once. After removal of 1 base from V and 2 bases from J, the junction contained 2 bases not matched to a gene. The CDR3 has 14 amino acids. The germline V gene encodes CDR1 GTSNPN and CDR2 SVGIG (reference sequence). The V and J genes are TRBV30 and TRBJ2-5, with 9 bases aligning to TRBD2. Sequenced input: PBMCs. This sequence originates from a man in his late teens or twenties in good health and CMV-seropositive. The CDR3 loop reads CAWSASGGQETQYF. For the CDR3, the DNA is TGTGCCTGGAGTGCAAGCGGGGGGCAAGAGACCCAGTACTTC. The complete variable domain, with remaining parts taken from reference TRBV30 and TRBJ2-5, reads SQTIHQWPATLVQPVGSPLSLECTVEGTSNPNLYWYRQAAGRGLQLLFYSVGIGQISSEVPQNLSASRPQDRQFILSSKKLLLSDSGFYLCAWSASGGQETQYFGPGTRLLVL.